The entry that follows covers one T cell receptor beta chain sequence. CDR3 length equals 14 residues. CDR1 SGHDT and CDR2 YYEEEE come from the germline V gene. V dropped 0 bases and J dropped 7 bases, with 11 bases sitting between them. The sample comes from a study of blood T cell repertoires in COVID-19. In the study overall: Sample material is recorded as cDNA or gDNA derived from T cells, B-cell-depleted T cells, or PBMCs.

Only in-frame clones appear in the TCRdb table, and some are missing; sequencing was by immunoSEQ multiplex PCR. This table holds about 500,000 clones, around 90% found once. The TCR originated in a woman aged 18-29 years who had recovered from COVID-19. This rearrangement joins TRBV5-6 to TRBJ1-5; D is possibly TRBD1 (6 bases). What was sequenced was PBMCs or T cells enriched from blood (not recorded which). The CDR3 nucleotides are TGTGCCAGCAGCTTGGCAGGGGACAACCAGCCCCAGCATTTT. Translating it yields CASSLAGDNQPQHF. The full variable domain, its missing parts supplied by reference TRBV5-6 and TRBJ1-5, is DAGVTQSPTHLIKTRGQQVTLRCSPKSGHDTVSWYQQALGQGPQFIFQYYEEEERQRGNFPDRFSGHQFPNYSSELNVNALLLGDSALYLCASSLAGDNQPQHFGDGTRLSIL.